The 25 T cell receptor beta chains reported below all come from one sample, sequenced in a study of blood T cell repertoires in COVID-19. Profiling relied on immunoSEQ multiplex PCR, and the TCRdb table lists in-frame clones only, not all of them. The table includes about 140,000 clones, roughly 85% detected once. The sequenced sample was peripheral blood. The receptors come from a man between 60 and 75 years old with acute or convalescent COVID-19.

V usage is TRBV9 and J usage is TRBJ1-5; D remains unclear. The CDR3 loop spans 14 amino acids. With 4 bases removed from V and 2 bases from J, the gap between germline ends came to 10 bases. Germline V gene data show CDR1 as SGDLS and CDR2 as YYNGEE. CDR3 in amino acids: CASSPHGGNQPQHF. The CDR3 DNA reads as TGTGCCAGCAGCCCCCATGGAGGCAATCAGCCCCAGCATTTT. Looking up the rest from reference TRBV9 and TRBJ1-5 gives the full variable domain: DSGVTQTPKHLITATGQRVTLRCSPRSGDLSVYWYQQSLDQGLQFLIQYYNGEERAKGNILERFSAQQFPDLHSELNLSSLELGDSALYFCASSPHGGNQPQHFGDGTRLSIL.

The CDR3 nucleotides are TGCGCCAGCAGCTTCTCGACAGGGACTTTCGAGCAGTACTTC. It is translated as CASSFSTGTFEQYF. V gene TRBV5-1 combines with J gene TRBJ2-7; maybe TRBD1 (7 bases). Germline loops: CDR1 SGHRS, CDR2 YFSETQ. V lost 2 bases and J lost 6, with 15 bases in between. This CDR3 has 14 residues.

This chain uses TRBV28 with TRBJ1-2, with D possibly matching TRBD1 (6 bases). V lost 4 bases, J lost 9 bases, and 9 bases lay in between. Germline CDR1 MDHEN, CDR2 SYDVKM. This CDR3 spans 11 amino acids. The CDR3 reads CASSSDRSYTF. The CDR3 region has the DNA TGTGCCAGCAGTTCCGACAGGAGCTACACCTTC.

The V and J genes are TRBV6-5 and TRBJ2-5; tentative D call: TRBD1 (6 bases). The germline V and J ends were trimmed by 6 bases and 6 bases, with 14 bases remaining between them. The CDR3 runs 13 residues. CDR1 is MNHEY, CDR2 SVGAGI, per germline. As DNA, the CDR3 is TGTGCCAGCAGACCTGTTCAGGGGAAGACCCAGTACTTC. Amino acid sequence: CASRPVQGKTQYF.

The CDR3 is CASSLVPGGRTEAFF. Here the CDR3 DNA reads TGTGCCAGCAGCTTAGTGCCGGGGGGGAGGACTGAAGCTTTCTTT. The V and J genes are TRBV7-2 and TRBJ1-1, with D possibly matching TRBD1 (5 bases). CDR1 is SGHTA and CDR2 is FQGNSA in the germline V gene. With 1 base removed from V and 5 bases from J, the gap between germline ends came to 14 bases. The CDR3 is 15 amino acids.

The rearrangement links TRBV10-3 to TRBJ1-1; TRBD1 agrees at 7 bases. CDR1 is ENHRY and CDR2 is SYGVKD in the germline V gene. This CDR3 comprises 13 residues. V was clipped by 2 bases and J by 11 bases; unmatched bases: 8. CDR3 amino acids: CAISEPTGAGAFF. CDR3 in DNA: TGTGCCATCAGTGAGCCTACAGGGGCCGGGGCTTTCTTT.

This chain links TRBV27 with TRBJ1-2, with TRBD1 matching 8 bases. Germline values: CDR1 MNHEY, CDR2 SMNVEV (reference sequence). The CDR3 length is 15 residues. Trimming removed 5 bases from V and 4 bases from J; junction bases left unmatched: 9. CDR3 loop: CASSPGTGLSYGYTF. The DNA for the CDR3 is TGTGCCAGCAGTCCAGGGACAGGACTCTCCTATGGCTACACCTTC.

This rearrangement joins TRBV6-1 to TRBJ2-7; a weak D match, TRBD2 (5 bases). The CDR3 contains 13 residues. V lost 2 bases and J 0 bases, leaving 5 bases between the germline ends. CDR1 and CDR2 from the germline V gene are MNHNS and SASEGT. CDR3 sequence reads: CASSERDSYEQYF. The CDR3 DNA is TGTGCCAGCAGTGAACGGGACTCCTACGAGCAGTACTTC.

In this sample, this clone turned up a few times. V usage is TRBV5-1 and J usage is TRBJ2-2, with 11 bases aligning to TRBD2. V gave up 1 base and J gave up 4 bases; unmatched junction bases: 0. Germline V gene data show CDR1 as SGHRS and CDR2 as YFSETQ. The CDR3 contains 15 residues. DNA of the CDR3: TGCGCCAGCAGCTTGCTAGCGGGAGGCACCGGGGAGCTGTTTTTT. Translating it yields CASSLLAGGTGELFF.

V usage is TRBV9 and J usage is TRBJ2-7; tentatively, D is TRBD1 (6 bases). V was clipped by 3 bases and J by 3 bases, with 22 bases between them. The CDR3 covers 17 residues. CDR1 and CDR2 (germline): SGDLS, YYNGEE. The CDR3 reads CASSGGPASLTIYEQYF. DNA of the CDR3: TGTGCCAGCAGCGGGGGGCCAGCCTCCCTTACCATCTACGAGCAGTACTTC.

This chain joins TRBV7-2 and TRBJ2-7; the match to TRBD1 covers 9 bases. CDR1 is SGHTA, CDR2 FQGNSA, per germline. The length of the CDR3 is 16 residues. V lost 2 bases to trimming and J lost 7 bases; unmatched junction nucleotides: 12. CDR3 bases: TGTGCCAGCAGCTTATTCGAGGGACAGGGCTTTAGGGAGCAGTACTTC. This encodes CASSLFEGQGFREQYF.

This clone has a handful of counts. The J gene is TRBJ2-7, the V gene TRBV6-2 or TRBV6-3, with 7 bases aligning to TRBD1. The CDR3 contains 13 residues. Germline loops: CDR1 MNHEY, CDR2 SVGEGT. With V trimmed by 2 bases and J by 4 bases, 2 bases remained unmatched. The CDR3 sequence is CASSYHRGYEQYF. The CDR3 bases are TGTGCCAGCAGTTACCACAGGGGTTACGAGCAGTACTTC.

This chain uses TRBV24-1 with TRBJ2-2; tentatively, D is TRBD2 (5 bases). Trimming took 3 bases from V and 5 from J, leaving 15 bases between them. The CDR3 extends over 16 amino acids. The germline CDR1 and CDR2 sequences are KGHDR and SFDVKD. The CDR3 region has the DNA TGTGCCACCAGTGATCTAGTCCGGGGAGCGACCGGGGAGCTGTTTTTT. Translated: CATSDLVRGATGELFF.

The J gene is TRBJ2-5, the V gene TRBV5-1, with 9 positions matching TRBD1. This CDR3 region has 13 residues. V lost 3 bases, J lost 5 bases, and 2 bases stayed unmatched. From germline, CDR1 is SGHRS and CDR2 YFSETQ. The CDR3 sequence: CASSYGTGETQYF. The CDR3 coding sequence is TGCGCCAGCAGCTACGGGACAGGGGAGACCCAGTACTTC.

This clone was observed a handful of times. The rearrangement links TRBV19 to TRBJ2-7; D possibly corresponds to TRBD2 (6 bases). Germline loops: CDR1 LNHDA, CDR2 SQIVND (reference sequence). V lost 5 bases, J lost 5 bases, and 22 bases lay in between. CDR3 length equals 16 residues. The CDR3 is CASSLWRGLGLDEQYF. CDR3 DNA sequence: TGTGCCAGTAGTCTTTGGCGGGGACTGGGGCTGGACGAGCAGTACTTC.

As for this clone: Other DNA sequences from this sample encode an identical CDR3 as well. V gene TRBV20-1 combines with J gene TRBJ2-2; D is unresolved. The CDR3 sequence is 11 residues long. The germline V gene has CDR1 DFQATT and CDR2 SNEGSKA (reference sequence). V was shortened by 6 bases and J by 4 bases, with 6 bases between the two germline ends. Here the CDR3 reads CSARGTGELFF. The CDR3 bases are TGCAGTGCCCGAGGCACCGGGGAGCTGTTTTTT.

This clone occurred a few times. The chain carries TRBV19 and TRBJ1-6; TRBD1 might be the D (5 bases). This CDR3 spans 16 amino acids. Germline CDR1 reads LNHDA; CDR2 reads SQIVND (reference sequence). V dropped 5 bases and J dropped 6 bases, with 17 bases sitting between them. CDR3 loop: CASSPASGRGNSPLHF. The CDR3 region has the DNA TGTGCCAGTAGTCCAGCCTCAGGGAGGGGTAATTCACCCCTCCACTTT.

The chain uses TRBV19 and TRBJ2-1, with 8 bases matching TRBD2. The germline V gene encodes CDR1 LNHDA and CDR2 SQIVND (reference sequence). This CDR3 contains 13 residues. With V trimmed by 7 bases and J by 3 bases, 2 bases remained unmatched. The CDR3 is CASTSGRYNEQFF. In nucleotides, the CDR3 is TGTGCCAGTACTAGCGGGCGCTACAATGAGCAGTTCTTC. Variable domain in full (rest from reference TRBV19 and TRBJ2-1): DGGITQSPKYLFRKEGQNVTLSCEQNLNHDAMYWYRQDPGQGLRLIYYSQIVNDFQKGDIAEGYSVSREKKESFPLTVTSAQKNPTAFYLCASTSGRYNEQFFGPGTRLTVL.

V gene TRBV5-1 combines with J gene TRBJ2-2; no clear D. Trimming stripped 4 bases from V and 6 bases from J, with 13 bases between. This CDR3 is 14 amino acids long. CDR1 SGHRS and CDR2 YFSETQ come from the germline V gene. CDR3 protein: CASSAYPSAGELFF. The CDR3 nucleotides are TGCGCCAGCAGCGCCTACCCTAGTGCCGGGGAGCTGTTTTTT.

This chain connects TRBV24-1 to TRBJ2-5; 8 nucleotides align to TRBD2. V lost 3 bases to trimming and J lost 2 bases; unmatched junction nucleotides: 4. Germline V gene sequence: CDR1 KGHDR, CDR2 SFDVKD. The CDR3 spans 15 residues. The CDR3 region has the DNA TGTGCCACCAGTGATAGGAGCGGGGGACAAGAGACCCAGTACTTC. The encoded protein is CATSDRSGGQETQYF.

This clone was seen a handful of times. V gene TRBV19 combines with J gene TRBJ1-4; D might be TRBD1 (6 bases). Germline values: CDR1 LNHDA, CDR2 SQIVND (reference sequence). Trimming stripped 4 bases from V and 7 bases from J, with 13 bases between. The CDR3 runs to 14 residues. This CDR3 reads CASSKRAGAEKLFF. The CDR3 coding sequence is TGTGCCAGTAGTAAGCGAGCGGGGGCTGAAAAACTGTTTTTT. Together with reference TRBV19 and TRBJ1-4, the CDR3 gives the full variable domain: DGGITQSPKYLFRKEGQNVTLSCEQNLNHDAMYWYRQDPGQGLRLIYYSQIVNDFQKGDIAEGYSVSREKKESFPLTVTSAQKNPTAFYLCASSKRAGAEKLFFGSGTQLSVL.

This clone showed up just a few times. In DNA, the CDR3 is TGTGCCAGCAGTTCCAAGACAGCTACCCTCACTGAAGCTTTCTTT. The encoded protein is CASSSKTATLTEAFF. The V gene is TRBV6-6, the J gene TRBJ1-1, with D maybe TRBD1 (5 bases). CDR1 is MNHNY, CDR2 SVGAGI, per germline (reference sequence). The V gene lost 4 bases and the J gene lost 4 bases, with 16 bases spanning the gap. CDR3 size: 15 residues.

This chain connects TRBV6-2 or TRBV6-3 to TRBJ2-2, with TRBD2 identical over 11 bases. With V trimmed by 5 bases and J by 5 bases, 7 bases remained unmatched. Germline V gene sequence: CDR1 MNHEY, CDR2 SVGEGT. This CDR3 spans 16 amino acids. CDR3 loop: CASSPTSGRVTGELFF. CDR3 sequence (DNA): TGTGCCAGCAGTCCCACTAGCGGGAGAGTTACCGGGGAGCTGTTTTTT.

V and J are TRBV9 and TRBJ2-7; 11 bases line up with TRBD1. CDR1 is SGDLS and CDR2 is YYNGEE in the germline V gene. The V and J ends lost 4 bases and 5 bases, in that order; junction bases with no gene match: 5. CDR3 length equals 14 residues. The CDR3 spells CASSSRTGGHEQYF. As DNA, the CDR3 is TGTGCCAGCAGCTCACGGACAGGGGGCCACGAGCAGTACTTC.

The chain joins TRBV9 to TRBJ1-2, with 7 positions matching TRBD1. V shed 4 bases, J shed 1 base, and the junction held 7 bases outside the gene matches. The CDR3 has 15 amino acids. The germline CDR1 and CDR2 sequences are SGDLS and YYNGEE. The CDR3 coding sequence is TGTGCCAGCAGCCCCCGGACAGGAGATAACTATGGCTACACCTTC. Translation gives CASSPRTGDNYGYTF.